This TCR beta chain was sequenced for a study of human T cells and chemical hapten exposure. Across the study: The use of 2% DPC on approximately 2 cm by approximately 2 cm of upper inner arm skin constituted sensitization.

This sample's time point: patch test 3, about 24 weeks after DPC sensitization. Treatment defined: therapeutic diphenylcyclopropenone sensitization with weekly scalp DPC. Donors were 18 to 70-year-old alopecia patients suitable for DPC. Notes on the study in general: Healthy individuals' immune responses may differ from those of donors, who had alopecia.

With respect to this clonotype: Its antigen is currently unknown.

The CDR3 covers 17 residues. V was pared by 0 bases and J by 3 bases, with 17 bases between. CDR1 SGDLS and CDR2 YYNGEE come from the germline V gene. Each CDR3 protein gets one entry after TCRdb re-called the RACE reads with MiXCR. The sample lists more than 85,000 distinct CDR3 sequences; 30% to 35% were seen once. The V gene is TRBV9, the J gene TRBJ2-3; D is unclear. Sequenced material: whole blood, taken in connection with sensitization to the hapten diphenylcyclopropenone (DPC). The TCR comes from a man aged 40-50 years with alopecia areata. Some clones in this sample may be carry-over from other donors' samples. Here the CDR3 DNA reads TGTGCCAGCAGCGTAGATAGGTCCTCCCTGGCGACAGATACGCAGTATTTT. Its translation is CASSVDRSSLATDTQYF.